The 21 T cell receptor beta chains reported below all come from one sample, sequenced in a study of OX40 agonist ivuxolimab in advanced cancers. TCRdb's table, derived via immunoSEQ multiplex PCR, lists solely in-frame clones and lacks some. The sample shows 65,000 to 90,000 clones, approximately 83% of them seen only once. Here the sequenced sample was CD4+ or CD8+ T cells sorted from blood, taken in a trial of the OX40 agonist ivuxolimab. These receptors all come from an adult with an advanced solid tumor such as melanoma, head and neck, liver or kidney cancer.

The genes are TRBV7-2 and TRBJ2-7, with D possibly being TRBD2 (6 bases). The CDR3 runs to 13 residues. The V gene's germline CDR1 is SGHTA and CDR2 FQGNSA. V was cut by 3 bases and J by 3 bases, with 9 bases left in between. This CDR3 reads CASSFPGGYEQYF. In DNA form, the CDR3 reads TGTGCCAGCAGCTTCCCCGGGGGCTACGAGCAGTACTTC.

V gene TRBV2 combines with J gene TRBJ1-1, with D possibly matching TRBD1 (6 bases). The CDR3 is 13 amino acids. The V end was cut by 8 bases, the J end by 8 bases, with 18 bases between. Germline V gene sequence: CDR1 SNHLY, CDR2 FYNNEI. CDR3 amino acids: CASRGPGYREAFF. The CDR3 coding sequence is TGTGCCAGCCGGGGGCCAGGGTATAGGGAAGCTTTCTTT.

The rearrangement links TRBV30 to TRBJ1-2; 7 bases match TRBD1. Losses at the gene ends were 2 bases for V and 4 bases for J; bases not matched to a gene: 13. The CDR3 covers 16 residues. Germline CDR1 GTSNPN, CDR2 SVGIG (reference sequence). The CDR3 sequence: CAWSNEGAGGAYGYTF. DNA for the CDR3: TGTGCCTGGAGTAATGAGGGGGCCGGGGGGGCCTATGGCTACACCTTC.

The rearrangement joins TRBV5-1 to TRBJ2-5; D is unclear. Germline CDR1 reads SGHRS; CDR2 reads YFSETQ. V gave up 4 bases and J gave up 4 bases, with 8 bases separating them. The CDR3 is 12 amino acids. The CDR3 DNA follows: TGCGCCAGCAGCCCCACGGGAGAGACCCAGTACTTC. As protein: CASSPTGETQYF. Combining the CDR3 with reference TRBV5-1 and TRBJ2-5 gives the whole variable domain KAGVTQTPRYLIKTRGQQVTLSCSPISGHRSVSWYQQTPGQGLQFLFEYFSETQRNKGNFPGRFSGRQFSNSRSEMNVSTLELGDSALYLCASSPTGETQYFGPGTRLLVL.

This chain connects TRBV2 to TRBJ1-6, with 7 bases matching TRBD1. The CDR3 contains 16 residues. The V gene end was trimmed by 0 bases and the J gene end by 9 bases; junction bases not matched to a gene: 8. Germline V gene sequence: CDR1 SNHLY, CDR2 FYNNEI. The CDR3 DNA is TGTGCCAGCAGTGAAGCGGGTCCAGGGGGGGGTTCACCCCTCCACTTT. Its protein is CASSEAGPGGGSPLHF.

As DNA, the CDR3 is TGTGCCAGTAGCCGGGACTTTTATGGCTACACCTTC. Translating gives CASSRDFYGYTF. The J gene is TRBJ1-2, the V gene TRBV19, with D possibly being TRBD1 (5 bases). V was clipped by 6 bases and J by 5 bases, with 10 bases between them. There are 12 residues in the CDR3. The germline V gene encodes CDR1 LNHDA and CDR2 SQIVND (reference sequence).

CDR3 protein: CASSSADRTSTDTQYF. CDR3 nucleotide sequence: TGTGCCAGCAGTTCAGCCGACAGGACCAGCACAGATACGCAGTATTTT. V and J are TRBV27 and TRBJ2-3, with D possibly matching TRBD1 (6 bases). Germline-derived CDR1 and CDR2 are MNHEY and SMNVEV (reference sequence). The CDR3 has 16 residues. Trimming shortened V by 4 bases and J by 0 bases, and 14 bases separated the two germline ends.

The chain links TRBV7-2 to TRBJ2-7; D tentatively fits TRBD1 or TRBD2 (5 bases each). With 5 bases removed from V and 3 bases from J, the gap between germline ends came to 14 bases. This CDR3 spans 14 amino acids. In germline, CDR1 is SGHTA, CDR2 FQGNSA. The CDR3 region has the DNA TGTGCCAGCAGCCAAGGGGCTAGCTACTACGAGCAGTACTTC. It specifies CASSQGASYYEQYF.

This clone was seen just once. The V gene is TRBV5-4, the J gene TRBJ2-3, with 9 nucleotides matching TRBD1. CDR3 length: 15 amino acids. V was clipped by 2 bases and J by 4 bases; unmatched bases: 5. Germline V gene sequence: CDR1 SGHNT, CDR2 YYREEE (reference sequence). The CDR3 region is CASSLNRGQADTQYF. The CDR3 coding sequence is TGTGCCAGCAGCTTAAACAGGGGGCAGGCAGATACGCAGTATTTT.

The V and J genes are TRBV19 and TRBJ1-2; D is perhaps TRBD1 (6 bases). The germline V gene has CDR1 LNHDA and CDR2 SQIVND (reference sequence). The length of the CDR3 is 14 residues. Trimming stripped 7 bases from V and 0 bases from J, with 12 bases between. The CDR3 coding sequence is TGTGCCAGTATCCGTCAGGGGCCTAACTATGGCTACACCTTC. This encodes CASIRQGPNYGYTF.

The chain is built from TRBV4-2 and TRBJ1-2; 10 bases agree with TRBD1. CDR1 is LGHNA and CDR2 is YNFKEQ in the germline V gene. This CDR3 region has 17 residues. The V gene end was trimmed by 6 bases and the J gene end by 5 bases; junction bases not matched to a gene: 15. CDR3 in amino acids: CASRGGLGTGEEYGYTF. DNA for the CDR3: TGTGCCAGCAGAGGGGGTCTTGGGACAGGGGAGGAGTATGGCTACACCTTC.

The chain carries TRBV6-5 and TRBJ2-3, with D hard to call. This CDR3 has 16 residues. V shed 3 bases and J shed 0 bases, with 13 bases lying between them. Germline V lookup: CDR1 MNHEY, CDR2 SVGAGI. CDR3: CASSYLGGSSTDTQYF. The CDR3 bases are TGTGCCAGCAGTTATCTAGGTGGTTCTAGCACAGATACGCAGTATTTT.

The chain carries TRBV7-2 and TRBJ1-2, with 10 bases matching TRBD1. Unmatched junction bases numbered 9, after V lost 5 bases and J lost 3 bases. Per the germline V gene, CDR1 is SGHTA and CDR2 is FQGNSA. This CDR3 is 16 amino acids long. CDR3 residues: CASSQIPTGGDYGYTF. The CDR3 DNA reads as TGTGCCAGCAGCCAAATCCCGACAGGGGGCGACTATGGCTACACCTTC. Complete variable domain (other parts from reference TRBV7-2 and TRBJ1-2): GAGVSQSPSNKVTEKGKDVELRCDPISGHTALYWYRQSLGQGLEFLIYFQGNSAPDKSGLPSDRFSAERTGGSVSTLTIQRTQQEDSAVYLCASSQIPTGGDYGYTFGSGTRLTVV.

This clone was counted only a few times. The chain couples TRBV28 to TRBJ1-3; D might be TRBD1 (5 bases). Germline assignment: CDR1 MDHEN and CDR2 SYDVKM. This CDR3 has 14 residues. V lost 5 bases, J lost 1 base, and 9 bases lay in between. The CDR3: CASSTRVSGNTIYF. For the CDR3, the DNA is TGTGCCAGCAGTACCAGGGTGTCTGGAAACACCATATATTTT.

The gene calls are TRBV7-2 and TRBJ1-1; D may be TRBD1 (5 bases). The length of the CDR3 is 14 residues. The germline V gene has CDR1 SGHTA and CDR2 FQGNSA. V was cut by 0 bases and J by 5 bases, with 10 bases left in between. The CDR3 DNA is TGTGCCAGCAGCTTAGCGGGGGGAAGGACTGAAGCTTTCTTT. Translated, it gives CASSLAGGRTEAFF.

This chain links TRBV11-3 with TRBJ2-1, with 8 nucleotides matching TRBD2. After removal of 6 bases from V and 6 bases from J, the junction contained 10 bases not matched to a gene. Germline V gene sequence: CDR1 SGHNT, CDR2 YENEEA. This CDR3 contains 15 residues. The CDR3 region is CASRPTGGTFNEQFF. As DNA, the CDR3 is TGTGCCAGCAGACCGACGGGAGGGACGTTCAATGAGCAGTTCTTC.

J is TRBJ2-5 and V is TRBV4-1, with TRBD1 identical over 7 bases. Germline CDR1 and CDR2: MGHRA and YSYEKL. J was trimmed by 9 bases and V by 4 bases; bases with no gene match: 14. CDR3 length: 15 residues. CDR3 bases: TGCGCCAGCAGCCGAAGAGAGGGGCAGGGGGAAGCCCAGTACTTC. It yields the protein CASSRREGQGEAQYF.

This chain connects TRBV6-5 to TRBJ2-5; D may match TRBD1 or TRBD2 (5 bases each). V lost 1 base to trimming and J lost 5 bases, with 11 bases between them. There are 14 residues in the CDR3. Per the germline V gene, CDR1 is MNHEY and CDR2 is SVGAGI. CDR3 in DNA: TGTGCCAGCAGTTACTGGGGACCGGAGGAGACCCAGTACTTC. Protein sequence: CASSYWGPEETQYF.

V gene TRBV27 combines with J gene TRBJ1-3; D is unclear. The germline V and J ends were trimmed by 2 bases and 0 bases, with 8 bases remaining between them. This CDR3 region has 15 residues. Germline V gene lookup returns CDR1 MNHEY and CDR2 SMNVEV (reference sequence). The CDR3 region has the DNA TGTGCCAGCAGTTTAGTCTTCGCCTCTGGAAACACCATATATTTT. Its translation is CASSLVFASGNTIYF.

This clone appeared a single time. The chain combines TRBV6-1 with TRBJ2-3; D is unresolved. V was cut by 5 bases and J by 2 bases, with 11 bases left in between. Germline CDR1 is MNHNS and CDR2 is SASEGT. The CDR3 totals 14 residues. The CDR3 DNA sequence: TGTGCCAGCAGTTCACGTTCTTACACAGATACGCAGTATTTT. Residues: CASSSRSYTDTQYF.

This clone appeared a few times. DNA of the CDR3: TGTGCCAGCAGTGAGGGCTACAGCACAGATACGCAGTATTTT. Protein sequence: CASSEGYSTDTQYF. The chain uses TRBV2 and TRBJ2-3; D remains ambiguous. This CDR3 is built from 14 residues. The V end was cut by 3 bases, the J end by 0 bases, with 7 bases between. Germline V gene lookup returns CDR1 SNHLY and CDR2 FYNNEI.